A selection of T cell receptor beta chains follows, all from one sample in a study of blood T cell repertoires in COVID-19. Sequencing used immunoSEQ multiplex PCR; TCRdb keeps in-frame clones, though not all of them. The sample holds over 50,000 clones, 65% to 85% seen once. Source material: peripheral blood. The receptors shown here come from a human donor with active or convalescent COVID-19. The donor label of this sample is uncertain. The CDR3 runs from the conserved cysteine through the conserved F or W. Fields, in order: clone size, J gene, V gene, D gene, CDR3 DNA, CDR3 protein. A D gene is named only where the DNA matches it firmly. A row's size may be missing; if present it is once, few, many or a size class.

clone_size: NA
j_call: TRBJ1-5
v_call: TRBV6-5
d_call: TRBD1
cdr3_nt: TGTGCCAGCAGGCAGGGGGGCAATCAGCCCCAGCATTTT
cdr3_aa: CASRQGGNQPQHF

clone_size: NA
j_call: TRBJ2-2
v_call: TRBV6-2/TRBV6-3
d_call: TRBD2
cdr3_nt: TGTGCCAGCAGTTTCCTCGGGGCTAGCGGTGGCACCGGGGAGCTGTTTTTT
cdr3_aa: CASSFLGASGGTGELFF

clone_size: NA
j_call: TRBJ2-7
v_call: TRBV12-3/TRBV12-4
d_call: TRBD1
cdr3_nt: TGTGCCAGCAGTTCCGGGACAGGTTACGAGCAGTACTTC
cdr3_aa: CASSSGTGYEQYF

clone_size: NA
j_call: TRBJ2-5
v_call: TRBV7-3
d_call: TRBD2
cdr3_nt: TGTGCCAGCAGCTCCGGACTAGATAAAAAGACCCAGTACTTC
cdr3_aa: CASSSGLDKKTQYF

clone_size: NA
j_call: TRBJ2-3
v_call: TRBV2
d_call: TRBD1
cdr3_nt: TGTGCCAGCAGTGAGACAGGGTCTAGCACAGATACGCAGTATTTT
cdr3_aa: CASSETGSSTDTQYF

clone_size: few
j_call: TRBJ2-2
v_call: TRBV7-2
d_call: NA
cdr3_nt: TGTGCCAGCAGCTTATCTAGGTCCGGGGAGCTGTTTTTT
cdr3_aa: CASSLSRSGELFF

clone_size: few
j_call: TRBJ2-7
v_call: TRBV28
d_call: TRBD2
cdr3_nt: TGTGCCAGCAGCCTCCTAGCGGGAGGAGCCTACGAGCAGTACTTC
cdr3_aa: CASSLLAGGAYEQYF

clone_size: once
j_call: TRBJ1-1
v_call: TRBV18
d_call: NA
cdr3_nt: TGTGCCAGCTCACTTGCGGGGGAAACTGAAGCTTTCTTT
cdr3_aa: CASSLAGETEAFF

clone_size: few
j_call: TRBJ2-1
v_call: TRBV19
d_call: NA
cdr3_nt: TGTGCCAGTAGTATTTCCGGGAGTGGGTACAATGAGCAGTTCTTC
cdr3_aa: CASSISGSGYNEQFF

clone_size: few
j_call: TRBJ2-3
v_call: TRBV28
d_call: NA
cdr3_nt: TGTGCCAGCATCCCCGGACAGAAGAGCTTCACAGATACGCAGTATTTT
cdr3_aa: CASIPGQKSFTDTQYF

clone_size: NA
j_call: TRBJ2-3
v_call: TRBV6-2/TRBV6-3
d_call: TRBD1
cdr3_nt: TGTGCCAGCAGTTACCAGGGGGCCGGGACAGATACGCAGTATTTT
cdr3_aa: CASSYQGAGTDTQYF

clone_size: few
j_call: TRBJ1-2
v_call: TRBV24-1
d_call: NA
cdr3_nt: TGTGCCACCAGTGATTTGGGACAAAACTATGGCTACACCTTC
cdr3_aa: CATSDLGQNYGYTF

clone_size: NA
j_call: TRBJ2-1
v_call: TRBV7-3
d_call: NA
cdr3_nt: TGTGCCAGCAGCCCTGGCTATCTAGCGCGAAAAAGCTACAATGAGCAGTTCTTC
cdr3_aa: CASSPGYLARKSYNEQFF

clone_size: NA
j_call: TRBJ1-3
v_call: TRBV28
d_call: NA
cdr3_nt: TGTGCCAGCAGTTTATTCCGAGGGGGAGGAAACACCATATATTTT
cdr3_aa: CASSLFRGGGNTIYF

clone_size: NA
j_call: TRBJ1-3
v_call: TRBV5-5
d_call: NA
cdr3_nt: TGTGCCAGCAGCATTAGACGGACAGTCTCTGGAAACACCATATATTTT
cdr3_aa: CASSIRRTVSGNTIYF

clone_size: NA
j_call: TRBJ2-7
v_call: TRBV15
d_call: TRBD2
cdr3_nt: TGTGCCACCAGCAGAGTAACAGCGGGAGGGACCTACGAGCAGTACTTC
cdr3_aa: CATSRVTAGGTYEQYF

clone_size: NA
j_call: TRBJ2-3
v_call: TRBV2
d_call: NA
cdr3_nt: TGTGCCAGCACCGGGGGCACAGATACGCAGTATTTT
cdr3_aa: CASTGGTDTQYF

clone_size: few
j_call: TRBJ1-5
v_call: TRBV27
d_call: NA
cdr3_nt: TGTGCCAGCAGTTTATTCTCCCAGCCGCTAGGCCAGCCCCAGCATTTT
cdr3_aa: CASSLFSQPLGQPQHF

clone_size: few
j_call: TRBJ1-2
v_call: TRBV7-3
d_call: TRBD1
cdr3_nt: TGTGCCAGCAGCCCGACAGGGAACTATGGCTACACCTTC
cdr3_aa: CASSPTGNYGYTF

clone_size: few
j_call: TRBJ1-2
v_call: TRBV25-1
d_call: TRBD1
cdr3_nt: TGTGCCAGCAGTGAACCAGGGACAGGGAGCTATGGCTACACCTTC
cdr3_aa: CASSEPGTGSYGYTF

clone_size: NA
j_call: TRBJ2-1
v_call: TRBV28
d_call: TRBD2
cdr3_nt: TGTGCCAGCAGCCGGACTAGCGGGAGGAATGAGCAGTTCTTC
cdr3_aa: CASSRTSGRNEQFF

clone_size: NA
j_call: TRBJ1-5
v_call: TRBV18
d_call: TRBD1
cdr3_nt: TGTGCCAGCTCACCGCGGGGACAGGATGGCAATCAGCCCCAGCATTTT
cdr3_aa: CASSPRGQDGNQPQHF

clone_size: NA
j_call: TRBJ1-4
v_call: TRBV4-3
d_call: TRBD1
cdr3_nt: TGCGCCAGCAGCCAACATCCGGGACAGGGGGGGGAAAAACTGTTTTTT
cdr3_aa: CASSQHPGQGGEKLFF

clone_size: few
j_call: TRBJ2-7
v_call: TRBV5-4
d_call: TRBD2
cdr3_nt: TGTGCCAGCAGCCTACTGGGACTAGACAGTAGGGAGCAGTACTTC
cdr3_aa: CASSLLGLDSREQYF

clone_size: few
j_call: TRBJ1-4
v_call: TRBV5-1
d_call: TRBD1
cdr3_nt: TGCGCCAGCAGCTTGGCAGGGGGAAATGAAAAACTGTTTTTT
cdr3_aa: CASSLAGGNEKLFF

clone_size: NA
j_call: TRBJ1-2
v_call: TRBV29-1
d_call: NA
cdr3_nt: TGCAGCGCAGGAGGGCAGAACTATGGCTACACCTTC
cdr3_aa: CSAGGQNYGYTF

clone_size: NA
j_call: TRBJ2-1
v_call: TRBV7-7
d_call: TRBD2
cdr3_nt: TGTGCTAGCAGCCCCCACGCGACTAGCGGGGCTGACTACAATGAGCAGTTCTTC
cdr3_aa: CASSPHATSGADYNEQFF

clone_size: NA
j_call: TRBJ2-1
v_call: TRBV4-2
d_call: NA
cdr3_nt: TGTGCCAGCCGGAACCCCGGACAAAGCTACAATGAGCAGTTCTTC
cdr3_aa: CASRNPGQSYNEQFF

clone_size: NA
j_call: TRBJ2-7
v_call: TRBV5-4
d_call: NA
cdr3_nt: TGTGCCAGCAGCGTGAACTACGCGGTGTTTCCCGAATTC
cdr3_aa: CASSVNYAVFPEF

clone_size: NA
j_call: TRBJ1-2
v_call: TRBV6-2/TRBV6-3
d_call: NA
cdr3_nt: TGTGCCAGCAGTTTGAGGCAGCGCGTTTATGGCTACACCTTC
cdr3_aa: CASSLRQRVYGYTF

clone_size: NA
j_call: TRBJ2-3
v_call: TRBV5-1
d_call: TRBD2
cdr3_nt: TGCGCCAGCAGCTCGAAGGTCACTAGCGGAACCACAGATACGCAGTATTTT
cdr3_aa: CASSSKVTSGTTDTQYF

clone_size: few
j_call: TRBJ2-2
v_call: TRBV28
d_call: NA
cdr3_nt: TGTGCCAGCACCATCATGGGACAAGACACCGGGGAGCTGTTTTTT
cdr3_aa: CASTIMGQDTGELFF

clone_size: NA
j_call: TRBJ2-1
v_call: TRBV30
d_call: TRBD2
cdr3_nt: TGTGCCTACCAACAGACTAGCGTGGAGAATGAGCAGTTCTTC
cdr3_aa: CAYQQTSVENEQFF

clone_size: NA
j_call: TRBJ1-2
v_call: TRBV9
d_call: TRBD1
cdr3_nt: TGTGCCAGCAGGAATCGGGACAGCTGGGGCTACACCTTC
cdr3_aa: CASRNRDSWGYTF

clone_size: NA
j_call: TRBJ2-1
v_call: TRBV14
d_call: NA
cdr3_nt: TGTGCCAGCAGTCCCGACAGGCACTACCCCAATGAGCAGTTCTTC
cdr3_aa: CASSPDRHYPNEQFF

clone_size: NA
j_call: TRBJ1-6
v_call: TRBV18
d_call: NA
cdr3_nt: TGTGCCAGCTCACAGGAGGAGCTGGATTCACCCCTCCACTTT
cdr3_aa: CASSQEELDSPLHF

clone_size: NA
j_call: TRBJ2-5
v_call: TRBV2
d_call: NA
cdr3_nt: TGTGCCAGCATCTCCGGGTCGGTTGAGACCCAGTACTTC
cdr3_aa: CASISGSVETQYF

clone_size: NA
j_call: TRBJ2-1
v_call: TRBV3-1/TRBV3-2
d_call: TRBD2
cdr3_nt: TGTGCCAGCAGCCAAGTGGGCCTAGCGGGACGGAATGAGCAGTTCTTC
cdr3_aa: CASSQVGLAGRNEQFF

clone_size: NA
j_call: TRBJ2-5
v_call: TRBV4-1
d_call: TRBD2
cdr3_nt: TGCGCCAGCAGCCAAAACGCGCGGGAGGGCCGCGAGACCCAGTACTTC
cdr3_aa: CASSQNAREGRETQYF

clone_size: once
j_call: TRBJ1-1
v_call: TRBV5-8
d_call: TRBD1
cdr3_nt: TGTGCCAGCAGCTTGGGGACAGGGAGCTATGCGGGCACTGAAGCTTTCTTT
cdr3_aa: CASSLGTGSYAGTEAFF

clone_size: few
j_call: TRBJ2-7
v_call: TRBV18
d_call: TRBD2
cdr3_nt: TGTGCCAGCTCACCCAAGATGACTAGCGGGAGGGACGAGCAGTACTTC
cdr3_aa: CASSPKMTSGRDEQYF

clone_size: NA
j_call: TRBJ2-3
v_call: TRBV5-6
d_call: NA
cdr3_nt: TGTGCCAGCAGCTTCAGTCCAGATACGCAGTATTTT
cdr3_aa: CASSFSPDTQYF

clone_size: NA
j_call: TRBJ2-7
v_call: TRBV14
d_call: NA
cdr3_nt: TGTGCCAGCAGTCAAGTAGGAGGCTCCTACGAGCAGTACTTC
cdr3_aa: CASSQVGGSYEQYF

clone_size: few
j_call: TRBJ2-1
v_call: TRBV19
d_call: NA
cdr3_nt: TGTGCCAGTAGTATAGCCGGGAATGAGCAGTTCTTC
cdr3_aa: CASSIAGNEQFF

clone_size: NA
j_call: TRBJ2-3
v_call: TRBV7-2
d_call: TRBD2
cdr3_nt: TGTGCCAGCAGCTTCGGCAGCGGGAGGGGTGGTACGCAGTATTTT
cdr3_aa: CASSFGSGRGGTQYF

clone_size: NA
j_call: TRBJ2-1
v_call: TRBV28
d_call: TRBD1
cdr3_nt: TGTGCCAGCAGTCCCGACAGGGGAAAATATAGCTCCTACAATGAGCAGTTCTTC
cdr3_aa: CASSPDRGKYSSYNEQFF

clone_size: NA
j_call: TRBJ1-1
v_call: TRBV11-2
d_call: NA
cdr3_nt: TGTGCCAGCAGCTCCTCCGGGACTCTAGGGGTAACTTTCTTT
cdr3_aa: CASSSSGTLGVTFF